A single TCR beta chain is shown here with its context. Its specificity is unknown. Germline V gene sequence: CDR1 SGHVS, CDR2 FQNEAQ. The CDR3 runs to 15 residues. The ends were cut back, 4 bases at V and 11 bases at J, with 18 bases in the middle. Template switching with 5'RACE generated the TCR cDNA and added a universal primer site and UMIs. TCRdb re-analysed the 5' RACE reads in MiXCR, keeping a single row per CDR3 protein. Of 400,000 or so distinct CDR3 sequences listed, approximately 10% are singletons. This specimen belongs to a study of T cells after yellow fever vaccination. Study-level points and caveats: A weaker but faster secondary response was observed, peaking on day 5 versus 15.

The genes are TRBV7-8 and TRBJ1-6; TRBD1 might be the D (5 bases). The specimen comprised PBMCs, sampled on the day of the first yellow fever vaccination. This clonotype originated in a man aged 18-30 years who received the YFV17D yellow fever vaccine. The CDR3 loop is CASSSPRGLRTPLHF. The DNA of the CDR3 is TGTGCCAGCAGCTCGCCGAGGGGCTTGAGGACACCCCTCCACTTT.